Listed here are 8 T cell receptor beta chains from one sample, sequenced in a study of tumor and adjacent non-tumor tissue in lung cancer. This sample's RNA came from whole unsorted tissue. This non-tumor lung sample came from over 3 cm beyond the tumor edge. TCRbeta libraries were built with three rounds of nested PCR, modified from ARM-PCR. TCRdb reanalysed the multiplex PCR reads using MiXCR and keeps one entry per CDR3 protein. The data show some 97,000 distinct CDR3 sequences, with over 55% seen just once and around a fifth held by the top ten. Sequences were obtained from distant non-tumor lung tissue. These receptors were collected from a man under 40 with non-small cell lung cancer.

This clonotype was seen a single time. CDR3 sequence reads: CASSSVPHDTQYF. The DNA for the CDR3 is TGTGCCAGCAGCTCCGTCCCCCATGATACGCAGTATTTT. This sequence joins TRBV11-2 and TRBJ2-3; D is ambiguous. CDR1 and CDR2 (germline): SGHAT, FQNNGV. This CDR3 comprises 13 residues. The V gene lost 4 bases and the J gene lost 6 bases, with 11 bases spanning the gap. The full variable domain, with the rest looked up from reference TRBV11-2 and TRBJ2-3, is EAGVAQSPRYKIIEKRQSVAFWCNPISGHATLYWYQQILGQGPKLLIQFQNNGVVDDSQLPKDRFSAERLKGVDSTLKIQPAKLEDSAVYLCASSSVPHDTQYFGPGTRLTVL.

This clonotype occurred a few times. A much larger clone is a single base away; this may be a read error. The conserved phenylalanine or tryptophan normally closing the CDR3 is absent here, so this likely arose from a read error. The chain employs TRBV6-2 or TRBV6-3 and TRBJ2-1; no clear D gene. Trimming took off 5 bases at V and 2 bases at J, with 7 bases between the two ends. There are 13 residues in the CDR3. Germline assignment: CDR1 MNHEY and CDR2 SVGEGT. The CDR3: CASSVTAYNEQFL. The CDR3 region has the DNA TGTGCCAGCAGTGTAACAGCCTACAATGAGCAGTTCTTA.

Judged by abundance, this clonotype is medium-sized. The chain joins TRBV14 to TRBJ1-2; 7 bases are a match to TRBD1. Germline lookup yields CDR1 SGHDN and CDR2 FVKESK. With 2 bases clipped from V and 4 bases from J, the junction kept 7 bases outside the gene matches. CDR3 size: 15 residues. The chain's CDR3 is CASSQQDRLPYGYTF. DNA of the CDR3: TGTGCCAGCAGCCAACAGGACAGGCTACCCTATGGCTACACCTTC.

To note about this clonotype: The junction does not match germline at one end; this may be a read error. The chain combines TRBV29-1 with TRBJ1-2, with D possibly being TRBD1 (5 bases). The CDR3 has 12 residues. Per germline, CDR1 SQVTM and CDR2 ANQGSEA. CDR3 sequence: CSVPVTDYGYTF. DNA for the CDR3: TGCAGCGTCCCTGTGACAGACTATGGCTACACCTTT.

As to this clonotype: Sequence at one end of the junction differs from germline and may be a read error. The chain combines TRBV11-2 with TRBJ1-1; the match to TRBD1 covers 11 bases. Germline assignment: CDR1 SGHAT and CDR2 FQNNGV. This CDR3 region has 16 residues. The CDR3 nucleotides read TGTGCTAGCAACCACGCTTCCGGGACAGGGGGCACTGAAGCTTTCTTT. This sequence encodes CASNHASGTGGTEAFF.

This clonotype was observed at least ten times. The chain has TRBV6-4 and TRBJ2-3, with 12 bases identical to TRBD2. The V gene end was trimmed by 2 bases and the J gene end by 2 bases; junction bases not matched to a gene: 2. CDR3 length: 16 amino acids. Germline CDR1 is MRHNA and CDR2 is SNTAGT. CDR3 nucleotides: TGTGCCAGCAGTGACGCTAGCGGGGGGGCCACAGATACGCAGTATTTT. Translating it yields CASSDASGGATDTQYF.

The chain links TRBV6-2 or TRBV6-3 to TRBJ1-2; D unclear. This CDR3 is built from 12 residues. Per germline, CDR1 MNHEY and CDR2 SVGEGT. V dropped 6 bases and J dropped 6 bases, with 11 bases sitting between them. The CDR3 DNA sequence: TGTGCCAGCAGCCAAGGAGTGAATGGCTACACCTTC. Its protein product is CASSQGVNGYTF.

The rearrangement links TRBV11-2 to TRBJ2-1; D call uncertain. Germline values: CDR1 SGHAT, CDR2 FQNNGV. The CDR3 is made up of 13 amino acids. The V and J ends lost 8 bases and 4 bases respectively, with 12 bases between them. CDR3 bases: TGTGCCAGCGACGAGGACGGTTACAATGAGCAGTTCTTC. Translation gives CASDEDGYNEQFF.